The entry that follows covers one TCR beta chain sequence. The antigen remains undetermined. This CDR3 is 16 amino acids long. The V and J ends lost 5 bases and 7 bases, in that order; junction bases with no gene match: 12. Germline CDR1 SGHTA, CDR2 FQGNSA. This record belongs to a study of CD8+ T cells in alopecia areata. Whole-study findings and limits: Researchers reported that TCR sharing among patients proved less clear than in mice, possibly HLA-linked.

RNA was isolated and reverse transcribed to cDNA, the sequencing template. Clones were sequenced by immunoSEQ multiplex PCR, and TCRdb holds only the in-frame ones, with some missing. Of 110,000 or so clones in the sample, over 60% are singletons; the top ten hold around 2.7%. The sequencing sample was made of CD4+ T cells sorted from blood. J is TRBJ2-1 and V is TRBV7-2; 9 bases match TRBD2. The TCR was taken from a human donor in good health. Here the CDR3 DNA reads TGTGCCAGCAGCCTTCTCGGCGCGGGGGGGCGGAATGAGCAGTTCTTC. This encodes CASSLLGAGGRNEQFF.